These 8 T cell receptor beta chains originate from one sample sequenced in a study of cytomegalovirus exposure and HLA in healthy donors. 13 Jbeta primers and 60 Vbeta primers were used for the PCR. Sequenced by immunoSEQ multiplex PCR; TCRdb stores in-frame clones only, minus some. Of around 170,000 clones listed, roughly 84% are singletons. The sequenced sample consisted of PBMCs. Every receptor here comes from a woman between 45 and 65 years old in good health and CMV-seropositive.

Only one count was recorded for this clone. The CDR3 nucleotides are TGCAGCGTTGAAGGAAGCCAGGGGGCCTCCTACGAGCAGTACTTC. It specifies CSVEGSQGASYEQYF. This rearrangement joins TRBV29-1 to TRBJ2-7; 8 positions agree with TRBD1. The CDR3 has 15 amino acids. The V gene's germline CDR1 is SQVTM and CDR2 ANQGSEA. The trim removed 1 base at V and 0 bases at J, leaving 5 bases unmatched.

This clone was counted a few times. The chain has TRBV9 and TRBJ2-2, with D possibly being TRBD2 (6 bases). V dropped 5 bases and J dropped 2 bases, with 10 bases sitting between them. The CDR3 totals 14 residues. Germline CDR1 reads SGDLS; CDR2 reads YYNGEE. Here the CDR3 DNA reads TGTGCCAGCAGTGGGCGGGGCAACACCGGGGAGCTGTTTTTT. This gives the protein CASSGRGNTGELFF.

This sequence joins TRBV10-3 and TRBJ1-2; 9 bases are shared with TRBD1. The CDR3 consists of 16 residues. J lost 4 bases, V lost 4 bases, and 10 bases had no gene match. Looked up from germline, CDR1 is ENHRY and CDR2 is SYGVKD. The CDR3: CAISGGQGMLSYGYTF. The DNA for the CDR3 is TGTGCCATCAGTGGCGGACAGGGGATGCTTAGCTATGGCTACACCTTC.

V and J are TRBV5-1 and TRBJ2-5, with D possibly matching TRBD1 (6 bases). The DNA end lines up better with TRBJ2-7; the J call may be wrong. Germline loops: CDR1 SGHRS, CDR2 YFSETQ. The CDR3 runs to 15 residues. The CDR3 sequence is CASSPAWDNSYEQYF. CDR3 coding DNA: TGCGCCAGCAGCCCCGCCTGGGACAACTCCTACGAGCAGTACTTC.

The J gene is TRBJ2-4, the V gene TRBV5-1, with D possibly matching TRBD1 (6 bases). Trimming left V 4 bases short and J 8 bases short, with 13 bases between. The CDR3 consists of 13 residues. Germline CDR1 is SGHRS and CDR2 is YFSETQ. CDR3 protein: CASSRAEGDIQYF. The CDR3 DNA reads TGCGCCAGCAGCCGGGCAGAGGGGGACATTCAGTACTTC. Full variable domain (remainder filled in from reference TRBV5-1 and TRBJ2-4): KAGVTQTPRYLIKTRGQQVTLSCSPISGHRSVSWYQQTPGQGLQFLFEYFSETQRNKGNFPGRFSGRQFSNSRSEMNVSTLELGDSALYLCASSRAEGDIQYFGAGTRLSVL.

This chain joins TRBV4-3 and TRBJ1-5; 7 bases line up with TRBD1. Germline CDR1 and CDR2: LGHNA and YSLEER. The CDR3 totals 17 residues. V shed 0 bases and J 0 bases; nucleotides not matched to a gene: 5. CDR3 nucleotide sequence: TGCGCCAGCAGCCAAGACCCCCAGGGGGGTAGCAATCAGCCCCAGCATTTT. Protein: CASSQDPQGGSNQPQHF.

The CDR3 protein is CASQTGDSNQPQHF. The CDR3 region has the DNA TGTGCTAGCCAGACAGGGGATAGCAATCAGCCCCAGCATTTT. The chain combines TRBV12-5 with TRBJ1-5, with TRBD1 matching over 8 bases. V was clipped by 9 bases and J by 0 bases; unmatched bases: 4. The CDR3 runs 14 residues. Germline V CDR1 and CDR2: LGHNT, FRNRAP.

The V call is TRBV19, the J call TRBJ2-3; D not certain. In germline, CDR1 is LNHDA, CDR2 SQIVND (reference sequence). Trimming left V 2 bases short and J 2 bases short, with 8 bases between. This CDR3 is built from 14 residues. The CDR3 sequence is CASSIPGTTDTQYF. CDR3 nucleotide sequence: TGTGCCAGTAGTATACCCGGTACCACAGATACGCAGTATTTT.